A single sample is the source of the 8 T cell receptor beta chains below, sequenced in a study of shared clonotypes between healthy human individuals. Profiling relied on immunoSEQ multiplex PCR, and the TCRdb table lists in-frame clones only, not all of them. The sample lists some 2.1 million clones, 85% to 95% seen once, with 0.13% in the top ten. The sample was naive CD4+ T cells sorted from blood. Documented subset: CD45RA+ positively selected. These receptors originate from a man younger than 35 in good health.

This chain connects TRBV5-4 to TRBJ1-4; 8 bases are shared with TRBD1. Germline-derived CDR1 and CDR2 are SGHNT and YYREEE (reference sequence). The CDR3 runs to 15 residues. V lost 4 bases, J lost 2 bases, and 4 bases stayed unmatched. Here the CDR3 DNA reads TGTGCCAGCAGCCCCCAGGGGGCTACTAATGAAAAACTGTTTTTT. Its translation: CASSPQGATNEKLFF.

The chain links TRBV5-4 to TRBJ1-2; no firm D call. CDR1 is SGHNT and CDR2 is YYREEE in the germline V gene (reference sequence). The CDR3 is 13 amino acids. Trimming left V 0 bases short and J 3 bases short, with 6 bases between. CDR3 loop: CASSLDPYYGYTF. CDR3 nucleotides: TGTGCCAGCAGCTTGGATCCGTACTATGGCTACACCTTC.

J is TRBJ1-4 and V is TRBV7-2; D gene uncertain. Per germline, CDR1 SGHTA and CDR2 FQGNSA. The CDR3 is 15 residues long. Deletions cut 1 base from V and 8 bases from J, with 14 bases between. CDR3 sequence: CASSLDGSPPEKLFF. The CDR3 DNA reads TGTGCCAGCAGCTTAGATGGCAGTCCCCCGGAAAAACTGTTTTTT. The complete variable domain, with remaining parts taken from reference TRBV7-2 and TRBJ1-4, reads GAGVSQSPSNKVTEKGKDVELRCDPISGHTALYWYRQSLGQGLEFLIYFQGNSAPDKSGLPSDRFSAERTGGSVSTLTIQRTQQEDSAVYLCASSLDGSPPEKLFFGSGTQLSVL.

Regarding this clone: Different DNA sequences within this sample yield the same CDR3. J is TRBJ1-2 and V is TRBV6-5; D ambiguous. The CDR3 totals 15 residues. With 0 bases removed from V and 0 bases from J, the gap between germline ends came to 8 bases. Germline V lookup: CDR1 MNHEY, CDR2 SVGAGI. Written as DNA, the CDR3 is TGTGCCAGCAGTTACTCGACCCGAGCTAACTATGGCTACACCTTC. Translated: CASSYSTRANYGYTF.

In the case of this clone: Other nucleotide sequences from this sample produce the same CDR3. The rearrangement joins TRBV9 to TRBJ2-7, with D perhaps matching TRBD1 (5 bases). V was clipped by 0 bases and J by 0 bases, with 7 bases between them. The CDR3 totals 14 residues. Germline lookup yields CDR1 SGDLS and CDR2 YYNGEE. CDR3 sequence: CASSVGGISYEQYF. The CDR3 bases are TGTGCCAGCAGCGTAGGGGGCATCTCCTACGAGCAGTACTTC.

A remark on this clone: Being one base from a much bigger clone, this may be a read error. The V call is TRBV5-4, the J call TRBJ1-5; no firm D call. The CDR3 consists of 13 residues. V lost 4 bases, J lost 4 bases, and 9 bases lay in between. Germline V gene lookup returns CDR1 SGHNT and CDR2 YYREEE (reference sequence). CDR3 in DNA: TGTGCCAGCAGCCCCGACGGGAATCAGCCCCAGCATTTT. This encodes CASSPDGNQPQHF.

This clone was recorded once. The sample has other DNA sequences that encode this CDR3 too. The V call is TRBV9, the J call TRBJ2-2; no definite D call. Trimming took off 2 bases at V and 0 bases at J, with 2 bases between the two ends. Germline V gene data show CDR1 as SGDLS and CDR2 as YYNGEE. The CDR3 runs 13 residues. CDR3 amino acids: CASSVTNTGELFF. CDR3 DNA sequence: TGTGCCAGCAGCGTCACGAACACCGGGGAGCTGTTTTTT. The complete variable domain, with remaining parts taken from reference TRBV9 and TRBJ2-2, reads DSGVTQTPKHLITATGQRVTLRCSPRSGDLSVYWYQQSLDQGLQFLIQYYNGEERAKGNILERFSAQQFPDLHSELNLSSLELGDSALYFCASSVTNTGELFFGEGSRLTVL.

The sample holds one count of this clone. The chain combines TRBV7-3 with TRBJ2-1; 9 bases are shared with TRBD1. The CDR3 totals 15 residues. Germline assignment: CDR1 SGHTA and CDR2 FQGTGA. The J segment lost 5 bases and the V segment lost 5 bases, leaving 7 bases of the junction unmatched. CDR3 loop: CASSLDRGFHNEQFF. The CDR3 nucleotides are TGTGCCAGCAGCCTGGACAGGGGATTCCACAATGAGCAGTTCTTC.